The TCR beta chain described here comes from a study of blood T cell repertoires in COVID-19. Sequenced by immunoSEQ multiplex PCR; TCRdb stores in-frame clones only, minus some. The table includes approximately 260,000 clones, approximately 86% detected once. Germline V gene sequence: CDR1 SEHNR, CDR2 FQNEAQ (reference sequence). The CDR3 extends over 15 amino acids. Trimming shortened V by 1 base and J by 0 bases, and 7 bases separated the two germline ends. The sequencing input was peripheral blood. The origin of this receptor is a man in his 60s who had recovered from COVID-19. V and J are TRBV7-9 and TRBJ1-3; no clear D. In DNA, the CDR3 is TGTGCCAGCAGCTTAGATGGGAGCTCTGGAAACACCATATATTTT. As protein: CASSLDGSSGNTIYF.